The 19 T cell receptor beta chains below come from one sample, sequenced in a study of blood T cell repertoires in COVID-19. Sequencing used immunoSEQ multiplex PCR; TCRdb keeps in-frame clones, though not all of them. This table has about 190,000 clones, roughly 89% appearing once. Sequencing input: peripheral blood. These receptor sequences come from a man aged 35 to 55 with acute or convalescent COVID-19.

The chain recombines TRBV6-2 or TRBV6-3 with TRBJ2-3, with D possibly being TRBD1 (5 bases). Trimming shortened V by 1 base and J by 3 bases, and 8 bases separated the two germline ends. Germline loops: CDR1 MNHEY, CDR2 SVGEGT. This CDR3 has 14 residues. CDR3 sequence reads: CASSYFGATDTQYF. In nucleotides, the CDR3 is TGTGCCAGCAGTTACTTTGGGGCTACAGATACGCAGTATTTT.

The CDR3 DNA follows: TGTGCCAGCAGTCCCCGGGACAGACAACTCTACGAGCAGTACTTC. Translation: CASSPRDRQLYEQYF. This sequence joins TRBV5-6 and TRBJ2-7, with 7 bases identical to TRBD1. V dropped 5 bases and J dropped 3; count of bases not matched to a gene: 11. CDR3 size: 15 residues. Germline V gene data show CDR1 as SGHDT and CDR2 as YYEEEE. Looking up the rest from reference TRBV5-6 and TRBJ2-7 gives the full variable domain: DAGVTQSPTHLIKTRGQQVTLRCSPKSGHDTVSWYQQALGQGPQFIFQYYEEEERQRGNFPDRFSGHQFPNYSSELNVNALLLGDSALYLCASSPRDRQLYEQYFGPGTRLTVT.

The V gene is TRBV20-1, the J gene TRBJ2-7; D unclear. The CDR3 length is 14 residues. Germline V CDR1 and CDR2: DFQATT, SNEGSKA (reference sequence). V was pared by 3 bases and J by 3 bases, with 15 bases between. CDR3 nucleotide sequence: TGCAGTGCTAGTATGGTGGCATTTAACTACGAGCAGTACTTC. Translation gives CSASMVAFNYEQYF.

CDR3 sequence reads: CASRTGPANTGELFF. The CDR3 DNA reads TGTGCCAGCAGGACAGGACCCGCGAACACCGGGGAGCTGTTTTTT. This sequence joins TRBV6-5 and TRBJ2-2; D might be TRBD1 (6 bases). The V end was cut by 6 bases, the J end by 0 bases, with 11 bases between. The CDR3 loop spans 15 amino acids. Germline CDR1 MNHEY, CDR2 SVGAGI.

The chain links TRBV30 to TRBJ1-6, with a possible D match to TRBD1 (5 bases). Per germline, CDR1 GTSNPN and CDR2 SVGIG (reference sequence). V gave up 3 bases and J gave up 10 bases, with 13 bases separating them. The length of the CDR3 is 13 residues. The CDR3 here is CAWRGGFESPLHF. The CDR3 region has the DNA TGTGCCTGGAGGGGGGGGTTCGAGTCACCCCTCCACTTT.

The chain carries TRBV19 and TRBJ1-5; D uncertain. This CDR3 has 16 residues. V dropped 9 bases and J dropped 4 bases, with 22 bases sitting between them. Germline CDR1 is LNHDA and CDR2 is SQIVND (reference sequence). CDR3 amino acids: CASEPLLDKRNQPQHF. The CDR3 DNA reads TGTGCCAGCGAACCCCTACTTGACAAACGGAATCAGCCCCAGCATTTT.

The rearrangement joins TRBV6-6 to TRBJ1-1; D call uncertain. This CDR3 is 13 amino acids long. CDR1 and CDR2 from the germline V gene are MNHNY and SVGAGI (reference sequence). V was shortened by 2 bases and J by 0 bases, with 4 bases between the two germline ends. Written as DNA, the CDR3 is TGTGCCAGCAGTTACCCTATGAACACTGAAGCTTTCTTT. Residues: CASSYPMNTEAFF.

The chain combines TRBV28 with TRBJ2-5, with 7 nucleotides matching TRBD2. CDR1 MDHEN and CDR2 SYDVKM come from the germline V gene. This CDR3 spans 15 amino acids. Trimming removed 3 bases from V and 0 bases from J; junction bases left unmatched: 4. The CDR3 region has the DNA TGTGCCAGCAGTTTGGGCGGGGGTTACCAAGAGACCCAGTACTTC. Translated: CASSLGGGYQETQYF.

The chain uses TRBV7-8 and TRBJ1-2, with 7 bases lining up with TRBD1. J was trimmed by 4 bases and V by 0 bases; bases with no gene match: 5. Germline assignment: CDR1 SGHVS and CDR2 FQNEAQ. The CDR3 consists of 15 residues. CDR3 in DNA: TGTGCCAGCAGCTTAGCAGTCAGGGGGATCTATGGCTACACCTTC. It yields the protein CASSLAVRGIYGYTF.

This chain links TRBV18 with TRBJ2-7; TRBD1 aligns across 10 bases. V dropped 3 bases and J dropped 9; count of bases not matched to a gene: 8. This CDR3 comprises 14 residues. From germline, CDR1 is KGHSH and CDR2 LQKENI. The CDR3 DNA is TGTGCCAGCTCACCTACCGGACAGGGGGGAGCGCAGTACTTC. Translating it yields CASSPTGQGGAQYF. The full variable domain, rest sourced from reference TRBV18 and TRBJ2-7, is NAGVMQNPRHLVRRRGQEARLRCSPMKGHSHVYWYRQLPEEGLKFMVYLQKENIIDESGMPKERFSAEFPKEGPSILRIQQVVRGDSAAYFCASSPTGQGGAQYFGPGTRLTVT.

V and J are TRBV10-1 and TRBJ2-5; TRBD1 aligns across 7 bases. Trimming took 5 bases from V and 5 from J; bases not matched to a gene: 5. The CDR3 extends over 13 amino acids. CDR1 is WNHNN and CDR2 is SYGVQD in the germline V gene (reference sequence). The CDR3 nucleotides are TGCGCCAGCAGTCGAGGGGGCCGGGAGACCCAGTACTTC. Protein sequence: CASSRGGRETQYF.

The gene calls are TRBV5-1 and TRBJ2-2; 9 bases are shared with TRBD1. CDR1 and CDR2 (germline): SGHRS, YFSETQ. Germline trimming cut 3 bases from V and 5 bases from J; bases unmatched to any gene: 2. CDR3 length: 14 residues. The CDR3 DNA reads as TGCGCCAGCAGCTGGACAGGGGCGACCGGGGAGCTGTTTTTT. Translating gives CASSWTGATGELFF. Based on the CDR3 plus reference TRBV5-1 and TRBJ2-2, the full variable domain is KAGVTQTPRYLIKTRGQQVTLSCSPISGHRSVSWYQQTPGQGLQFLFEYFSETQRNKGNFPGRFSGRQFSNSRSEMNVSTLELGDSALYLCASSWTGATGELFFGEGSRLTVL.

J is TRBJ2-1 and V is TRBV6-4; TRBD2 matches 12 bases. After removal of 4 bases from V and 6 bases from J, the junction contained 7 bases not matched to a gene. Germline-derived CDR1 and CDR2 are MRHNA and SNTAGT. This CDR3 comprises 16 residues. The CDR3 is CASSGPGLAGTNEQFF. The CDR3 DNA reads as TGTGCCAGCAGTGGCCCGGGACTAGCGGGTACCAATGAGCAGTTCTTC.

The chain recombines TRBV18 with TRBJ1-2, with D possibly being TRBD1 (5 bases). The V gene lost 8 bases and the J gene lost 6 bases, with 19 bases spanning the gap. Germline V gene sequence: CDR1 KGHSH, CDR2 LQKENI. This CDR3 region has 14 residues. This CDR3 reads CASATSGRVDGYTF. CDR3 in DNA: TGTGCCAGCGCCACGTCGGGCAGGGTGGATGGCTACACCTTC.

The chain combines TRBV3-1 (or the pseudogene TRBV3-2) with TRBJ2-5, with TRBD2 matching over 8 bases. Germline V lookup: CDR1 LGHDT, CDR2 YNNKEL (reference sequence). Trimming cost V 4 bases and J 5 bases; bases outside gene matches: 6. This CDR3 has 14 residues. CDR3 coding DNA: TGTGCCAGCAGCCTAGGGACTAGGGTGGAGACCCAGTACTTC. Residues: CASSLGTRVETQYF.

V gene TRBV30 combines with J gene TRBJ1-6; D not certain. Trimming left V 3 bases short and J 7 bases short, with 10 bases between. The germline gives CDR1 GTSNPN, CDR2 SVGIG (reference sequence). The CDR3 consists of 13 residues. DNA of the CDR3: TGTGCCTGGAGGGTGGGCCCGAATTCACCCCTCCACTTT. This translates into CAWRVGPNSPLHF.

This chain links TRBV29-1 with TRBJ2-5; tentative D call: TRBD1 (6 bases). The CDR3 has 12 residues. The germline V and J ends were trimmed by 4 bases and 2 bases, with 8 bases remaining between them. Looked up from germline, CDR1 is SQVTM and CDR2 is ANQGSEA. Here the CDR3 DNA reads TGCAGCGTTGTTAGGGGGCAAGAGACCCAGTACTTC. This encodes CSVVRGQETQYF. The full variable domain, completed using reference TRBV29-1 and TRBJ2-5, is SAVISQKPSRDICQRGTSLTIQCQVDSQVTMMFWYRQQPGQSLTLIATANQGSEATYESGFVIDKFPISRPNLTFSTLTVSNMSPEDSSIYLCSVVRGQETQYFGPGTRLLVL.

V is TRBV28 and J is TRBJ2-7, with 10 bases matching TRBD1. The V and J ends lost 4 bases and 7 bases, in that order; junction bases with no gene match: 10. Germline assignment: CDR1 MDHEN and CDR2 SYDVKM. The CDR3 covers 15 residues. The CDR3 region has the DNA TGTGCCAGCAGTTCCCAGGGACAGGGGCTTGGAGAGCAGTACTTC. It is translated as CASSSQGQGLGEQYF.

This clone was recorded once. The rearrangement joins TRBV4-1 to TRBJ1-2; TRBD1 matches at 8 bases. The trim removed 0 bases at V and 7 bases at J, leaving 4 bases unmatched. The germline V gene has CDR1 MGHRA and CDR2 YSYEKL. This CDR3 is 14 amino acids long. The chain's CDR3 is CASSQDRGLGGYTF. The DNA of the CDR3 is TGCGCCAGCAGCCAAGACAGGGGGCTGGGTGGCTACACCTTC.